Listed below are T cell receptor beta chains from one sample, sequenced in a study of blood T cell repertoires in COVID-19. Assay: immunoSEQ multiplex PCR; the TCRdb copy retains only in-frame clones and omits some. The sample holds around 230,000 clones, approximately 86% seen once. The sequenced material came from PBMCs or T cells enriched from blood (not recorded which). The receptor set was obtained from a woman aged 40 to 55 with acute COVID-19. Both conserved end residues are part of each CDR3. The D gene is left open where the match is weak. For some rows the clone size is stated as once, few or many, or as a class when expanded; others skip it.

D gene	V gene	J gene	clone size	CDR3 DNA	CDR3 protein
TRBD2	TRBV14	TRBJ2-5	NA	TGTGCCAGCAGCCAAGGAAGACTAGCCCTCCAAGAGACCCAGTACTTC	CASSQGRLALQETQYF
NA	TRBV5-4	TRBJ2-1	once	TGTGCCAGCAGCCCGTGGCCCTCCTACAATGAGCAGTTCTTC	CASSPWPSYNEQFF
TRBD1	TRBV6-5	TRBJ1-3	NA	TGTGCCAGCAGTCGGACAGGGTCTGGAAACACCATATATTTT	CASSRTGSGNTIYF
NA	TRBV3-1/TRBV3-2	TRBJ2-1	once	TGTGCCAGCAGCCCACCAAGGGTAATTGGCGGGGAGTTTGAGCAGTTCTTC	CASSPPRVIGGEFEQFF
TRBD1	TRBV7-3	TRBJ2-2	NA	TGTGCCAGCAGCTTAAGTGCAGGGGGCTATAACACCGGGGAGCTGTTTTTT	CASSLSAGGYNTGELFF
NA	TRBV5-6	TRBJ1-3	NA	TGTGCCAGCAGCCCGCTTTTTGAAGGGGGATCTGGAAACACCATATATTTT	CASSPLFEGGSGNTIYF
TRBD1	TRBV18	TRBJ1-2	few	TGTGCCAGCTCACCTGGGACAGCTAACTATGGCTACACCTTC	CASSPGTANYGYTF
TRBD2	TRBV18	TRBJ2-5	NA	TGTGCCAGCTCACCGACAGGGAGGACTAGCGGGAGTATGGAGACCCAGTACTTC	CASSPTGRTSGSMETQYF
TRBD1	TRBV12-3/TRBV12-4	TRBJ2-1	NA	TGTGCCAGCAGTCCGAACAACAGGGGGCGGTTCTTC	CASSPNNRGRFF
TRBD1	TRBV9	TRBJ2-2	NA	TGTGCCAGCAGCGCCTCGACAGGGGCCAACGGGGAGCTGTTTTTT	CASSASTGANGELFF
TRBD2	TRBV30	TRBJ2-1	NA	TGTGCCTGGAGTCGGATTGGGACTAGCGTTTACAATGAGCAGTTCTTC	CAWSRIGTSVYNEQFF
NA	TRBV29-1	TRBJ1-1	NA	TGCAGCGCCCTCAGTTTCGGGGCTGAAGCTTTCTTT	CSALSFGAEAFF
TRBD1	TRBV2	TRBJ1-1	NA	TGTGCCAGCAGTGAAAGAGACAGGGGGCGTACTGAAGCTTTCTTT	CASSERDRGRTEAFF
NA	TRBV27	TRBJ1-2	NA	TGTGCCAGCAGTTGGGGCAGGAAGGGCTATGGCTACACCTTC	CASSWGRKGYGYTF
NA	TRBV21-1	TRBJ2-3	few	TGTGCCAGCAGCAAACGAGGACTACTTAGCACAGATACGCAGTATTTT	CASSKRGLLSTDTQYF
NA	TRBV19	TRBJ1-1	NA	TGTGCCAGTAGTCCGGACTTCAACACTGAAGCTTTCTTT	CASSPDFNTEAFF
TRBD2	TRBV20-1	TRBJ2-3	NA	TGCAGTGCTAGTCAGCTAGCGGGAGGGAACACAGATACGCAGTATTTT	CSASQLAGGNTDTQYF
NA	TRBV6-4	TRBJ2-1	NA	TGTGCCAGCAGTGCGGGAGATTACAATGAGCAGTTCTTC	CASSAGDYNEQFF
TRBD1	TRBV5-6	TRBJ2-3	NA	TGTGCCAGCAGCTGGGACAGGGACACAGATACGCAGTATTTT	CASSWDRDTDTQYF
NA	TRBV12-5	TRBJ2-7	NA	TGTGCTAGTGGTTTGGTAGGACAGTTACGCTACGAGCAGTACTTC	CASGLVGQLRYEQYF
NA	TRBV4-2	TRBJ2-2	few	TGTGCCAGCAGCCGAGACCACCAGCGCAACACCGGGGAGCTGTTTTTT	CASSRDHQRNTGELFF
NA	TRBV25-1	TRBJ2-5	NA	TGTGCCAGCAGTGCCGAGGGACACCTCAGGGCCCAGTACTTC	CASSAEGHLRAQYF
TRBD2	TRBV5-4	TRBJ2-5	NA	TGTGCCAGCAGCACGGTTGGACTAGCAGGAGGGGAGACCCAGTACTTC	CASSTVGLAGGETQYF
TRBD1	TRBV9	TRBJ2-5	NA	TGTGCCAGCGCCACCGACAGGGGGCGTTTGGAGACCCAGTACTTC	CASATDRGRLETQYF
NA	TRBV7-3	TRBJ2-1	NA	TGTGCCAGCAGCTTAGAGGGGGTATCCCGCTACAATGAGCAGTTCTTC	CASSLEGVSRYNEQFF
NA	TRBV19	TRBJ1-2	once	TGTGCCAGTAGTATGCTTGGACAGATGAACTATGGCTACACCTTC	CASSMLGQMNYGYTF
NA	TRBV6-5	TRBJ2-3	NA	TGTGCCAGCAGTCTCCAAAGCGGGAGCACAGATACGCAGTATTTT	CASSLQSGSTDTQYF
TRBD2	TRBV7-9	TRBJ2-1	NA	TGTGCCAGCAGCTTAGTTGTAGCGGGAGGGCAAAATGAGCAGTTCTTC	CASSLVVAGGQNEQFF
NA	TRBV5-1	TRBJ2-7	few	TGCGCCAGCAGCTTGGAAACTAGCAACCACGAGCAGTACTTC	CASSLETSNHEQYF
TRBD1	TRBV5-6	TRBJ1-2	NA	TGTGCCAGCAGCTTGTTTGAGACAGGGGTTAACTATGGCTACACCTTC	CASSLFETGVNYGYTF
TRBD1	TRBV15	TRBJ1-2	NA	TGTGCCACCAGCAGACCGGACAGGGGGGACTATGGCTACACCTTC	CATSRPDRGDYGYTF
NA	TRBV29-1	TRBJ2-7	NA	TGCAGCGTTGTTGGGGGCGGGTTGTCCTACGAGCAGTACTTC	CSVVGGGLSYEQYF
NA	TRBV15	TRBJ2-6	once	TGTGCCACCAGTACCGGGAGCTCTGGGGCCAACGTCCTGACTTTC	CATSTGSSGANVLTF
NA	TRBV30	TRBJ1-5	NA	TGTGCCTGGAGTGGCGCTCTCCGAGGACAGCCCCAGCATTTT	CAWSGALRGQPQHF
TRBD2	TRBV5-1	TRBJ2-1	NA	TGCGCCAGCGGTGAGCGGGGAGGCTACAATGAGCAGTTCTTC	CASGERGGYNEQFF
TRBD1	TRBV18	TRBJ2-1	NA	TGTGCCAGCTCCCGACTTGGGACAGGCAATGAGCAGTTCTTC	CASSRLGTGNEQFF
NA	TRBV4-1	TRBJ2-3	NA	TGCGCCAGCAGCCAAGTGCGGAACACAGATACGCAGTATTTT	CASSQVRNTDTQYF
NA	TRBV11-3	TRBJ1-1	NA	TGTGCCAGCAGCACCGCGGAGGGACTCAGGAACACTGAAGCTTTCTTT	CASSTAEGLRNTEAFF
NA	TRBV7-6	TRBJ2-1	NA	TGTGCCAGCGGATTGGGCACGCGGGAGACGGGGGCGGAGCAGTTCTTC	CASGLGTRETGAEQFF
TRBD2	TRBV13	TRBJ2-3	NA	TGTGCCAGCAGCTTAGTTGGGCTAGCGGGGACCACAGATACGCAGTATTTT	CASSLVGLAGTTDTQYF
NA	TRBV27	TRBJ2-7	NA	TGTGCCAGCAGTTTAGGTTCGGGGTCGGGTGAGCAGTACTTC	CASSLGSGSGEQYF
TRBD1	TRBV11-3	TRBJ2-7	once	TGTGCCAGCAGCCCGTACGGACAGGCGGACTCCTACGAGCAGTACTTC	CASSPYGQADSYEQYF
TRBD2	TRBV27	TRBJ2-2	NA	TGTGCCAGCAGATCCAGCGGGATGAACACCGGGGAGCTGTTTTTT	CASRSSGMNTGELFF
NA	TRBV4-1	TRBJ2-7	NA	TGCGCCACAAGTAGAGCTTTCTCCTACGAGCAGTACTTC	CATSRAFSYEQYF
NA	TRBV6-2/TRBV6-3	TRBJ2-7	NA	TGTGCCAGCAGTTACTCTCTGGGGAGCGACGGCACCTACGAGCAGTACTTC	CASSYSLGSDGTYEQYF
NA	TRBV4-1	TRBJ1-2	NA	TGCGCCAGCAGCCAAGTGATAGTCGCAACCGATGGCTACACCTTC	CASSQVIVATDGYTF
NA	TRBV11-3	TRBJ2-7	NA	TGTGCCAGCAGCCCCCCGGGGGTCGCGGGAAGTTCGGAGCAGTACTTC	CASSPPGVAGSSEQYF
TRBD1	TRBV27	TRBJ1-5	NA	TGTGCCAGCAGTTTATATGGGGGGACAGGGGGTCAGCCCCAGCATTTT	CASSLYGGTGGQPQHF
TRBD1	TRBV5-1	TRBJ1-4	once	TGCGCCAGCAGCTTAACGACAGGGGGGAAAGAAAAACTGTTTTTT	CASSLTTGGKEKLFF
TRBD1	TRBV6-5	TRBJ1-1	NA	TGTGCCAGCAGTCAGCAGGGGGCCCATCCCTCTGAAGCTTTCTTT	CASSQQGAHPSEAFF
TRBD1	TRBV29-1	TRBJ2-7	NA	TGCAGCGTTGATTTACCGGGACAGGGGACCTCCTACGAGCAGTACTTC	CSVDLPGQGTSYEQYF
TRBD2	TRBV29-1	TRBJ2-1	NA	TGCAGCGGTAGACCGGGACTAGTGTACAATGAGCAGTTCTTC	CSGRPGLVYNEQFF
NA	TRBV5-6	TRBJ2-3	NA	TGTGCCAGCAGCCTTAGCGGTACTAGCACAGATACGCAGTATTTT	CASSLSGTSTDTQYF
TRBD1	TRBV7-9	TRBJ1-2	NA	TGTGCCAGCAGCCCATTCCGGGACAGTACGAATGGCTACACCTTC	CASSPFRDSTNGYTF
TRBD2	TRBV19	TRBJ2-7	NA	TGTGCCAGTGGGACTAGCGGCTTCGAGCAGTACTTC	CASGTSGFEQYF
NA	TRBV6-1	TRBJ1-2	NA	TGTGCCAGCAGTGAGGCGGGGTTTTACTATGGCTACACCTTC	CASSEAGFYYGYTF
TRBD2	TRBV4-2	TRBJ2-3	NA	TGTGCCAGCAGCCAAGAAGGTCTAGCGGGAGGCACAGATACGCAGTATTTT	CASSQEGLAGGTDTQYF